This T cell receptor beta chain was identified in a study of T cells after yellow fever vaccination. Study-level results: High-abundance clonotypes from the bulk population could contaminate FACS-sorted repertoires. Only a minor proportion of clonotypes was detected across both CD4 and CD8 compartments.

To note about this clonotype: The antigen is not known.

Template switching with 5'RACE generated the TCR cDNA and added a universal primer site and UMIs. TCRdb independently ran MiXCR on the 5' RACE reads; one entry per CDR3 protein. The sample has under 550,000 distinct CDR3 sequences, roughly 22% seen once; the top ten hold roughly a sixth. V dropped 5 bases and J dropped 1; count of bases not matched to a gene: 5. The CDR3 spans 16 residues. From germline, CDR1 is MDHEN and CDR2 SYDVKM. The starting material was PBMCs, obtained more than 20 days after the first yellow fever vaccination. The J gene is TRBJ2-4, the V gene TRBV28; 10 bases are shared with TRBD1. This receptor was identified in a man younger than 35 who received the YFV17D yellow fever vaccine. The CDR3 sequence: CASSPGQGRAKNIQYF. As DNA, the CDR3 is TGTGCCAGCAGTCCGGGACAGGGGAGGGCCAAAAACATTCAGTACTTC.